The 7 T cell receptor beta chains below come from one sample, sequenced in a study of CD8+ T cells in alopecia areata. cDNA reverse transcribed from extracted RNA served as the sequencing template. This table comes from immunoSEQ multiplex PCR, and its TCRdb copy is limited to in-frame clones, with some not included. Listed for the sample are more than 90,000 clones, none seen a single time. Sequencing was carried out using lesional skin. The receptors here all came from a C3H/HeJ mouse with alopecia areata. For this strain, the MHC haplotype corresponds to H2-k.

This clone was observed a handful of times. Mouse gene names apply. Read coverage stops 4 residues before the CDR3 terminus; the germline J gene supplies the remainder. The rearrangement joins TRBV1 to TRBJ2-2; TRBD1 agrees at 7 bases. The V segment lost 3 bases and the J segment 3 bases; nucleotides outside the gene matches: 4. The CDR3 length is 15 residues. Germline values: CDR1 NSQYPW, CDR2 LRSPGD (reference sequence). The CDR3 bases that were read are TGCACCTGCAGTGCTACAGGGGTACACACCGGG. Translation: CTCSATGVHTG. In full, the CDR3 reads CTCSATGVHTGQLYF.

This clone was seen a few times. The TCRdb protein and the DNA translation do not line up at residue 12; the protein shown here was made by translating the DNA. All gene names here are mouse names. The CDR3 end falls 3 residues outside the read, so it is completed with the germline J gene. The chain carries TRBV19 and TRBJ1-6; 9 nucleotides align to TRBD1. TRBJ1-6 is annotated as an ORF whose role is uncertain. CDR1 is FNHDT, CDR2 SITEND, per germline (reference sequence). V trimming: 4 bases; J trimming: 9 bases; junction bases outside the gene matches: 8. The CDR3 is 15 amino acids. The CDR3 protein is CASSSSGTGSSPLYF. The covered CDR3 bases are TGTGCCAGCAGTTCCTCCGGGACAGGGTCTTCGCCC.

Points on this clone: Mouse gene names and germline throughout. From the germline J gene comes the end of the CDR3, since the read stops 4 residues before it. V and J are TRBV13-1 and TRBJ2-7, with D perhaps matching TRBD1 (6 bases). Germline CDR1 and CDR2: NSHNY and SYGAGN. With 3 bases removed from V and 2 bases from J, the gap between germline ends came to 9 bases. The CDR3 consists of 13 residues. The sequenced part of the CDR3 DNA is TGTGCCAGCAGTGCCGGGACAACCTAT. Encoded protein: CASSAGTTY. The full CDR3 protein is CASSAGTTYEQYF.

With respect to this clone: Mouse names are used for the genes. With the read ending 4 residues before the CDR3 end, the germline J gene is used to fill in that end. The V gene is TRBV13-1, the J gene TRBJ2-7; the D gene is possibly TRBD2 (7 bases). Germline lookup yields CDR1 NSHNY and CDR2 SYGAGN. The CDR3 spans 12 residues. CDR3 loop: CASSGGGHEQYF. Incomplete CDR3 DNA: TGTGCCAGCAGTGGAGGGGGGCAT.

To note about this clone: Germline and genes: mouse. The CDR3 end is not reached by the read, which stops 4 residues before it; the germline J gene fills it in. The chain joins TRBV19 to TRBJ1-2; 7 bases agree with TRBD1. Germline V gene data show CDR1 as FNHDT and CDR2 as SITEND (reference sequence). CDR3 length: 15 residues. Germline trimming cut 4 bases from V and 0 bases from J; bases unmatched to any gene: 6. The part of the CDR3 DNA that was read is TGTGCCAGCAGTTCCCTTGGGACAGCAAACTCC. This translates into CASSSLGTANS. The whole CDR3 sequence reads CASSSLGTANSDYTF. The entire variable domain, with the rest obtained from reference TRBV19 and TRBJ1-2, is as follows: GGIITQTPKFLIGQEGQKLTLKCQQNFNHDTMYWYRQDSGKGLRLIYYSITENDLQKGDLSEGYDASREKKSSFSLTVTSAQKNEMAVFLCASSSLGTANSDYTFGSGTRLLVI.

Details on this clone: Genes here carry mouse names. The read gets to within 4 residues of the CDR3 end, and the germline J gene fills in the rest. The chain has TRBV19 and TRBJ1-4; D ambiguous. Trimming left V 1 base short and J 3 bases short, with 7 bases between. The CDR3 runs to 14 residues. Germline V gives CDR1 FNHDT, CDR2 SITEND (reference sequence). The CDR3 is CASSIRHTNERLFF. Partial CDR3 DNA: TGTGCCAGCAGTATACGACACACCAACGAA.

This clone has just a few counts. Mouse gene names and germline throughout. Read data end 4 residues before the CDR3 end; the end is taken from the germline J gene. V usage is TRBV29 and J usage is TRBJ2-7; possibly TRBD1 for D (6 bases). Germline V gene data show CDR1 as MSHET and CDR2 as SYDVDS. The CDR3 length is 13 residues. The CDR3 here is CASSLLGQYEQYF. The CDR3 DNA, read in part, is TGTGCTAGCAGTTTATTAGGACAGTAT. Complete variable domain (other parts from reference TRBV29 and TRBJ2-7): DMKVTQMPRYLIKRMGENVLLECGQDMSHETMYWYRQDPGLGLQLIYISYDVDSNSEGDIPKGYRVSRKKREHFSLILDSAKTNQTSVYFCASSLLGQYEQYFGPGTRLTVL.